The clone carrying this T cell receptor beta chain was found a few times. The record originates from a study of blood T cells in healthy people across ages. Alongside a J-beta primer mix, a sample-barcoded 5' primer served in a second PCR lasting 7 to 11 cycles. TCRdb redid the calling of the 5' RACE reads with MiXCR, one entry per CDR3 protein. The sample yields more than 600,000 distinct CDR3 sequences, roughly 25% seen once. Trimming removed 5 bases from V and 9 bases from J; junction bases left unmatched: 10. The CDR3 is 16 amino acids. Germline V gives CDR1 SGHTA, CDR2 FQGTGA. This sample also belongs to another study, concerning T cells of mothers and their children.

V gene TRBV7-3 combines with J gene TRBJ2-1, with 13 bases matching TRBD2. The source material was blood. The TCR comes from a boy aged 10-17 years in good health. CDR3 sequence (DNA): TGTGCCAGCAGCCCTCTAACTAGCGGGGGGGCGGTTGAGCAGTTCTTC. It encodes CASSPLTSGGAVEQFF.